These T cell receptor beta chains were read from a single sample in a study. TCRdb independently ran MiXCR on the 5' RACE reads; one entry per CDR3 protein. Seen here are some 11,000 distinct CDR3 sequences, 25% to 30% observed once, and the top ten hold 2.5% to 3.5%. Input material: Tregs sorted from a lymph node. These receptors were collected from a female donor with breast cancer. Each CDR3 is given with its conserved first and last residue. The D gene is left open where the match is weak. Clone size is given for some rows only: seen once, a few or many times, or a class if the clone is expanded.

>TRBD1|TRBJ1-1|TRBV9|medium-sized
CASSVEGANTEAFF
TGTGCCAGCAGCGTAGAGGGGGCGAACACTGAAGCTTTCTTT
>-|TRBJ2-7|TRBV5-6|medium-sized
CASSLGANEQYF
TGTGCCAGCAGCTTGGGAGCCAACGAGCAGTACTTC
>TRBD2|TRBJ2-3|TRBV9|many
CASNQASGSTDTQYF
TGTGCCAGCAACCAGGCTAGCGGGAGCACAGATACGCAGTATTTT
>-|TRBJ2-7|TRBV7-8|many
CASSPPWSAQGEQYF
TGTGCCAGCAGCCCACCTTGGTCTGCTCAGGGGGAGCAGTACTTC
>TRBD2|TRBJ2-1|TRBV7-9|many
CASRTSGLYNEQFF
TGTGCCAGCAGAACTAGCGGGCTGTACAATGAGCAGTTCTTC
>-|TRBJ2-7|TRBV15|once
CATSRDFAEIPDEQYF
TGTGCCACCAGCAGAGATTTCGCGGAAATCCCGGACGAGCAGTACTTC
>-|TRBJ2-7|TRBV15|once
CATSRGTMSPYEQYF
TGTGCCACCAGCAGAGGTACCATGAGCCCCTACGAGCAGTACTTC
>-|TRBJ2-1|TRBV6-1|-
CASTQAVGGYNEQFF
TGTGCCAGCACTCAAGCGGTAGGTGGCTACAATGAGCAGTTCTTC
>-|TRBJ1-5|TRBV12-3/TRBV12-4|many
CASSLAEGPPPWPQHF
TGTGCCAGCAGTTTAGCTGAGGGGCCCCCACCTTGGCCCCAGCATTTT
>-|TRBJ1-5|TRBV6-2/TRBV6-3|medium-sized
CASNPGHSGGGNQPQHF
TGTGCCAGCAACCCCGGGCATTCGGGAGGTGGCAATCAGCCCCAGCATTTT
>-|TRBJ2-2|TRBV7-6|-
CASSSGQGGHTGELLF
TGTGCCAGCAGCTCAGGTCAGGGAGGTCATACCGGGGAGCTGCTTTTT
>-|TRBJ2-1|TRBV12-3/TRBV12-4|few
CASSLVGPQFF
TGTGCCAGCAGTTTGGTGGGACCTCAGTTCTTC
>-|TRBJ2-1|TRBV6-1|few
CASSSGAWVGYNEQFF
TGTGCCAGCAGTTCCGGGGCATGGGTAGGGTACAATGAGCAGTTCTTC
>-|TRBJ2-1|TRBV12-3/TRBV12-4|medium-sized
CASSLAVSSYNEQFF
TGTGCCAGCAGCTTAGCGGTAAGCTCCTACAATGAGCAGTTCTTC